This T cell receptor (beta chain) was identified during a study of glioma-infiltrating T cells (TCRdb year 2016). With respect to the entire study: Glioma tissue, non-neoplastic brain tissue and matched peripheral blood mononuclear cells were used as sources from which TCR alpha- and beta-chain repertoires were sequenced. To measure divergence between tissue and blood T-cell populations, each tissue-infiltrating repertoire was compared with the peripheral blood repertoire of the same patient. Three low-grade glioma patients, roughly 8 primary glioblastoma patients and three non-glioma patients contributing non-neoplastic brain tissue were included in the paired cohort. The investigation overall reported the following: VJ-independent divergence between tissue and blood was below expectation in non-neoplastic patients but above expectation in all gliomas, especially low-grade gliomas. Very few CDR3 sequences were found to be shared between tissue and blood, and this scarcity was attributed to high CDR3 diversity and limited sampling. The group comparisons were based on small numbers of patients: three non-neoplastic, three low-grade glioma and seven to nine glioblastoma patients.

The iRepertoire nested amplicon-rescue multiplex PCR (arm-PCR) platform was used to amplify TCR alpha and beta CDR3 regions from RNA. The input for one-step reverse transcription and amplification was about 90-400 ng of tissue mRNA or PBMC total RNA. After bead purification, a secondary multiplex PCR added Illumina adapters, and libraries were gel-purified between 200 and 400 bp. Libraries carried internal 6-nucleotide barcodes used for demultiplexing. The libraries were sequenced on an Illumina MiSeq using 2x220 or 2x250 nucleotide paired-end reads. The original pipeline was this. Paired reads were merged using FLASH 1.2.11 and aligned with BWA-MEM to the GRCh37 human genome, and TRA and TRB reads were then extracted. For V and J assignment, an IMGT-derived reference of cassette sequences and CDR3 motifs that included pseudogenes was used. Reads were translated in three frames, and productive CDR3s were defined as those with a C...FGXG motif and no stop codons. A clonotype was defined as a unique combination of a V-J cassette pair and a CDR3 amino acid sequence. Reads were filtered by Hamming distance, with the threshold set by the sequence error rate of each sample in mapped regions. The public sequencing data were trimmed at Q25 with fastp and processed into clonotypes with MiXCR by TCRdb, which kept only in-frame beta chains. Under each unique CDR3 protein, matching rows form one entry showing the most common genes and DNA. These V and J calls originate from TCRdb's pipeline instead of the authors' own analysis. The sample data list approximately 90,000 distinct CDR3 sequences, and around a quarter of these were observed just once. The ten largest account for about 6.6% of the sample.

Ten or more counts support this clonotype. There is no known antigen for this receptor. Base qualities were left out, and no much larger clone turns up one base away. The origin of this receptor is a human donor with low-grade glioma or glioblastoma, undergoing nonglioma brain surgery, or in good health (not recorded which). Sequencing was performed on glioma tissue, nonneoplastic brain tissue, or PBMCs (not recorded which).

This receptor carries the CDR3 CSVPGLDDEQYF. Read as DNA, the sequence is TGCAGTGTTCCGGGACTAGATGACGAGCAGTACTTC. The sequence is built from TRBV20-1 and TRBJ2-7, and 8 junction bases match TRBD2. The CDR3 contains 12 residues, cysteine and phenylalanine counted. Just the 36-base CDR3 DNA is kept, in frame starting at base 1. The germline V gene encodes CDR1 DFQATT and CDR2 SNEGSKA (reference sequence). V loses 7 bases at its end and J loses 5 bases; junction bases beyond the gene matches: 7.